This is a list of T cell receptor beta chains from one sample in a study of early T cells in non-severe SARS-CoV-2 infection. TCRdb redid the calling of the 5' RACE reads with MiXCR, one entry per CDR3 protein. The sample has more than 50,000 distinct CDR3 sequences; approximately 13% are singletons. The starting material was whole blood, obtained at baseline. These receptors were obtained from an adult who was a healthcare worker with PCR-confirmed SARS-CoV-2 infection or an uninfected control (not recorded which). Both conserved end residues are part of each CDR3. The D gene is left open where the match is weak. Clone size is stated in some rows and not others, as once, few, many or a class when expanded.

j_call: TRBJ2-5
clone_size: -
d_call: -
v_call: TRBV20-1
cdr3_aa: CSARETSQGQYF
cdr3_nt: TGCAGTGCTAGAGAGACCTCACAGGGCCAGTACTTC

j_call: TRBJ2-7
clone_size: -
d_call: -
v_call: TRBV24-1
cdr3_aa: CATSDPLVTYEQYF
cdr3_nt: TGTGCCACCAGTGATCCCCTTGTTACCTACGAGCAGTACTTC

j_call: TRBJ1-3
clone_size: -
d_call: -
v_call: TRBV20-1
cdr3_aa: CSANSGNTIYF
cdr3_nt: TGCAGTGCTAACTCTGGAAACACCATATATTTT

j_call: TRBJ2-1
clone_size: -
d_call: -
v_call: TRBV7-2
cdr3_aa: CASSLVGGPTNEQFF
cdr3_nt: TGTGCCAGCAGCTTAGTAGGAGGACCAACCAATGAGCAGTTCTTC

j_call: TRBJ2-7
clone_size: -
d_call: -
v_call: TRBV4-1
cdr3_aa: CASSQHRDEQYF
cdr3_nt: TGCGCCAGCAGCCAACACAGGGACGAGCAGTACTTC

j_call: TRBJ2-1
clone_size: -
d_call: -
v_call: TRBV7-9
cdr3_aa: CASSSPSRSYNEQFF
cdr3_nt: TGTGCCAGCAGCTCCCCCAGTCGATCCTACAATGAGCAGTTCTTC

j_call: TRBJ1-2
clone_size: few
d_call: -
v_call: TRBV5-4
cdr3_aa: CASSLGGTNYGYTF
cdr3_nt: TGTGCCAGCAGCTTGGGCGGAACTAACTATGGCTACACCTTC

j_call: TRBJ1-2
clone_size: -
d_call: TRBD1
v_call: TRBV6-6
cdr3_aa: CASSYFWTGRGYTF
cdr3_nt: TGTGCCAGCAGTTACTTCTGGACAGGGAGGGGCTACACCTTC

j_call: TRBJ2-1
clone_size: many
d_call: TRBD2
v_call: TRBV20-1
cdr3_aa: CSARDGLDISGFF
cdr3_nt: TGCAGTGCTAGGGACGGACTAGATATATCCGGGTTCTTC

j_call: TRBJ2-1
clone_size: many
d_call: TRBD2
v_call: TRBV7-9
cdr3_aa: CASSFVPGLASNEQFF
cdr3_nt: TGTGCCAGCAGCTTCGTCCCGGGACTAGCGTCGAATGAGCAGTTCTTC

j_call: TRBJ2-1
clone_size: few
d_call: TRBD2
v_call: TRBV20-1
cdr3_aa: CSARLAGYDNEQFF
cdr3_nt: TGCAGTGCTAGACTAGCGGGGTACGACAATGAGCAGTTCTTC

j_call: TRBJ1-1
clone_size: few
d_call: -
v_call: TRBV20-1
cdr3_aa: CSASPSVSGENTEAFF
cdr3_nt: TGCAGTGCTAGCCCCTCGGTCTCGGGAGAGAACACTGAAGCTTTCTTT

j_call: TRBJ2-5
clone_size: few
d_call: -
v_call: TRBV3-1
cdr3_aa: CASSQGLQETQYF
cdr3_nt: TGTGCCAGCAGCCAAGGGCTACAAGAGACCCAGTACTTC

j_call: TRBJ2-2
clone_size: few
d_call: -
v_call: TRBV6-2/TRBV6-3
cdr3_aa: CASKGQNTGELFF
cdr3_nt: TGTGCCAGTAAGGGACAGAACACCGGGGAGCTGTTTTTT

j_call: TRBJ1-5
clone_size: many
d_call: TRBD1
v_call: TRBV27
cdr3_aa: CASSLSGAGGKQPQHF
cdr3_nt: TGTGCCAGCAGTTTATCCGGGGCAGGGGGCAAGCAGCCCCAGCATTTT

j_call: TRBJ2-5
clone_size: few
d_call: -
v_call: TRBV12-3/TRBV12-4
cdr3_aa: CASSLRRAETQYF
cdr3_nt: TGTGCCAGCAGTTTACGGCGGGCGGAGACCCAGTACTTC

j_call: TRBJ1-5
clone_size: few
d_call: -
v_call: TRBV6-6
cdr3_aa: CASTPGLTQPQHF
cdr3_nt: TGTGCCAGCACCCCAGGGCTCACGCAGCCCCAGCATTTT

j_call: TRBJ2-3
clone_size: many
d_call: -
v_call: TRBV7-2
cdr3_aa: CASSLTSSTDTQYF
cdr3_nt: TGTGCCAGCAGCTTAACTAGCAGCACAGATACGCAGTATTTT

j_call: TRBJ2-7
clone_size: few
d_call: -
v_call: TRBV11-2
cdr3_aa: CASSRGRLAYEQYF
cdr3_nt: TGTGCCAGCAGCCGGGGCAGGCTGGCCTACGAGCAGTACTTC

j_call: TRBJ1-2
clone_size: many
d_call: -
v_call: TRBV19
cdr3_aa: CASSTLTGHYVYGYTF
cdr3_nt: TGTGCCAGTAGTACCCTAACAGGGCACTATGTCTATGGCTACACCTTC

j_call: TRBJ2-1
clone_size: many
d_call: TRBD2
v_call: TRBV10-3
cdr3_aa: CAIKGGDSNEQFF
cdr3_nt: TGTGCCATCAAGGGAGGGGATAGCAATGAGCAGTTCTTC

j_call: TRBJ1-1
clone_size: -
d_call: -
v_call: TRBV12-3/TRBV12-4
cdr3_aa: CASNFRTEAFF
cdr3_nt: TGTGCCAGCAATTTTCGTACTGAAGCTTTCTTT

j_call: TRBJ2-3
clone_size: many
d_call: -
v_call: TRBV6-2/TRBV6-3
cdr3_aa: CASSGVSDTQYF
cdr3_nt: TGTGCCAGCAGTGGGGTGTCCGATACGCAGTATTTT

j_call: TRBJ1-2
clone_size: few
d_call: -
v_call: TRBV4-1
cdr3_aa: CASSQGHGGSYGYTF
cdr3_nt: TGCGCCAGCAGCCAGGGGCACGGGGGGAGCTATGGCTACACCTTC

j_call: TRBJ1-1
clone_size: many
d_call: -
v_call: TRBV2
cdr3_aa: CASKLATEAFF
cdr3_nt: TGTGCCAGCAAACTGGCCACTGAAGCTTTCTTT

j_call: TRBJ1-4
clone_size: -
d_call: -
v_call: TRBV28
cdr3_aa: CASSFSRNEKLFF
cdr3_nt: TGTGCCAGCAGTTTTTCTAGGAATGAAAAACTGTTTTTT

j_call: TRBJ2-7
clone_size: few
d_call: TRBD2
v_call: TRBV6-2/TRBV6-3
cdr3_aa: CASRRTSRSSYEQYF
cdr3_nt: TGTGCCAGCAGGCGGACTAGCCGGAGCTCCTACGAGCAGTACTTC

j_call: TRBJ1-6
clone_size: few
d_call: TRBD1
v_call: TRBV18
cdr3_aa: CASSPDRVPNSPLHF
cdr3_nt: TGTGCCAGCTCACCAGACAGGGTGCCTAATTCACCCCTCCACTTT

j_call: TRBJ1-2
clone_size: -
d_call: -
v_call: TRBV18
cdr3_aa: CASSEGEGYTF
cdr3_nt: TGTGCCAGCTCAGAGGGGGAAGGCTACACCTTC